This T cell receptor beta chain stems from a study of blood T cells in healthy people across ages. Points from the study as a whole: The percentage of naive T cells correlated strongly with TCR beta diversity. Roughly linear age-related decline in beta diversity appeared, significant by age roughly 40. The CMV status of each donor remained undetermined, and this could have confounded shifts in expanded clonotypes.

A word on this clonotype: The target antigen is unknown.

Together with a sample-barcoded 5' primer, a J-beta primer mix was included in a second PCR lasting about 6 to 11 cycles. Per sample, CDR3-containing paired-end reads numbered at least 2.5 million. MiXCR, applied by TCRdb to the 5' RACE reads, yields one record per CDR3 protein. The profile shows around 2 million distinct CDR3 sequences, about two fifths of them singletons. The source is a human donor in good health. The sequencing input was blood.

The CDR3 here is CASSQDRASGLRHTQYF. DNA of the CDR3: TGTGCCAGCAGCCAAGATCGGGCTAGCGGGCTTAGACATACGCAGTATTTT. The gene calls are TRBV4-2 and TRBJ2-3; TRBD2 agrees at 8 bases. Germline V CDR1 and CDR2: LGHNA, YNFKEQ. After removal of 0 bases from V and 7 bases from J, the junction contained 12 bases not matched to a gene. The CDR3 spans 17 residues.